Here is one T cell receptor (beta chain) with its context. What it binds is unknown. Assay: immunoSEQ multiplex PCR; the TCRdb copy retains only in-frame clones and omits some. Of approximately 61,000 clones listed, about 85% were seen once; the top ten hold 0.3% to 0.45%. This specimen comes from a study of OX40 agonist ivuxolimab in advanced cancers. Study as a whole: In this cohort, patients received ivuxolimab, an agonistic anti-OX40 (CD134) antibody.

Study findings and constraints: Expanded peripheral T cell antigen specificity was not determined.

Deletions cut 8 bases from V and 5 bases from J, with 15 bases between. This CDR3 has 13 residues. Germline V lookup: CDR1 MNHNY, CDR2 SVGAGI (reference sequence). This specimen consisted of CD4+ or CD8+ T cells sorted from blood, obtained in a trial of the OX40 agonist ivuxolimab. This receptor was obtained from an adult with an advanced solid tumor such as melanoma, head and neck, liver or kidney cancer. The rearrangement links TRBV6-6 to TRBJ2-5; possible D gene TRBD2, 6 bases. The CDR3 region is CASARGGGETQYF. CDR3 nucleotide sequence: TGTGCCAGCGCCAGAGGTGGAGGGGAGACCCAGTACTTC.